This T cell receptor (beta chain) emerged from a study of blood T cell repertoires in COVID-19. Across the whole study: Sites in the United States, Italy and Spain provided acute and convalescent COVID-19 samples. T cells, B-cell-depleted T cells, or PBMCs provided the cDNA or gDNA that served as material.

V lost 3 bases, J lost 1 base, and 8 bases lay in between. The CDR3 is made up of 13 amino acids. CDR1 and CDR2 from the germline V gene are SGHRS and YFSETQ. Original handling: Amplifying reference gene primers gave estimates of nucleated cell counts. Profiling relied on immunoSEQ multiplex PCR, and the TCRdb table lists in-frame clones only, not all of them. V, J and clone size reflect that table, while D and trimming were determined from the DNA. In the table there are about 81,000 clones, under 85% of which are singletons. This clonotype was sampled from a human donor in a cohort sampled during active COVID-19. The J gene is TRBJ2-7, the V gene TRBV5-1; D is undetermined. Input material: peripheral blood. CDR3 DNA: TGCGCCAGCAGCTCCCCTACGTCCTACGAGCAGTACTTC. It encodes CASSSPTSYEQYF.